This record concerns one TCR beta chain sequence. What it binds is not known. The sample is drawn from a study of T cell repertoires in cytomegalovirus infection. Study-level background: Matching HLA type and CMV infection were both indicated by public TCR beta signatures.

TCRdb redid the calling of the reads with MiXCR, one entry per CDR3 protein. The sample holds 200,000 to 300,000 distinct CDR3 sequences, around 12% seen once. Study results and caveats: What dominated the ex vivo response were HLA-C-restricted CMV-specific TCR beta clonotypes.

This sequence was found in a human donor in good health (CMV status not recorded). Some clones in this sample may be carry-over from other donors' samples. The specimen sequenced was PBMCs.

As DNA, the CDR3 is TGCAGCGTTGAAGATCTTCAGGGTGACAGGGTGAACACTGAAGCTTTCTTT. It translates to CSVEDLQGDRVNTEAFF. The rearrangement links TRBV29-1 to TRBJ1-1; 7 nucleotides agree with TRBD1. Germline V gene lookup returns CDR1 SQVTM and CDR2 ANQGSEA. This CDR3 spans 17 amino acids. The ends lost 0 bases at V and 0 bases at J; junction bases unmatched: 10.